This TCR beta chain stems from a study of cytomegalovirus exposure and HLA in healthy donors. Study information: The roughly 670 first-cohort repertoires shared a platform with the 120 validation repertoires, as reported in a later analysis.

Study conclusions and caveats: According to a subsequent analysis, TCR clusters from the first cohort were inclined to appear together in the roughly 120 validation repertoires. TCR sequences were mostly rare, though some public TCRs occurred in many donors. Cytomegalovirus-associated status was assigned to some 180 TCR beta chains.

With regard to this clone: The antigen is unknown.

The repertoire was sequenced with immunoSEQ multiplex PCR; TCRdb's copy has only in-frame clones and lacks some. The table lists around 200,000 clones, 80% to 85% of them singletons. Germline CDR1 reads MNHEY; CDR2 reads SMNVEV (reference sequence). The V end lost 11 bases, the J end lost 1 base, and 25 bases lay between the germline ends. The CDR3 runs 17 residues. Sequencing was carried out using PBMCs. The clonotype comes from a woman younger than 45 in good health and CMV-seronegative. This chain joins TRBV27 and TRBJ2-3, with D possibly being TRBD1 (6 bases). CDR3 amino acids: CASSQTGYREGTDTQYF. The CDR3 DNA follows: TGTGCCTCCTCCCAAACCGGGTACAGGGAAGGCACAGATACGCAGTATTTT.